This paragraph reports one T cell receptor (beta chain). The antigen is unknown. This sample was included in a study of early stage breast cancer tumors. Study-wide points: Tumors had roughly 2.5-fold higher T cell density than normal breast.

There are 15 residues in the CDR3. Trimming cost V 2 bases and J 0 bases, with 13 bases left between them. Germline loops: CDR1 GTSNPN, CDR2 SVGIG (reference sequence). TCRdb keeps only in-frame clones here, not all; method: immunoSEQ multiplex PCR. The sample has approximately 48,000 clones; 85% to 95% are singletons. This sequence originates from a person aged 65-85 years with breast cancer. Sequencing was performed on blood. The chain uses TRBV30 and TRBJ1-1; tentatively, D is TRBD1 (5 bases). CDR3 amino acids: CAWSPRQGMNTEAFF. CDR3 nucleotide sequence: TGTGCCTGGAGTCCGCGTCAGGGTATGAACACTGAAGCTTTCTTT.